The 21 T cell receptor beta chains below all came from one sample that was sequenced in a study of vaccination and CD4 T cells after COVID-19. Sequencing of cultured CD4+ T cell DNA used the Oncomine TCR Beta short-read assay. One entry per CDR3 protein, called by TCRdb with MiXCR from the PCR reads. The table records tens of thousands of distinct CDR3 sequences, about 50% of them present only once. Treatment defined: roughly ten-day PBMC culture with coronavirus spike peptide pools or control peptides (ViraFEST assay). Their specific antigens are unknown. The sample here was CD4+ T cells from blood, cultured in vitro, taken before SARS-CoV-2 vaccination. Receptors were obtained from a human donor who received a COVID-19 vaccine.

The chain carries TRBV7-9 and TRBJ1-1, with D uncertain. This CDR3 has 15 residues. Trimming shortened V by 5 bases and J by 0 bases, and 13 bases separated the two germline ends. Germline values: CDR1 SEHNR, CDR2 FQNEAQ (reference sequence). This CDR3 reads CASSQPKIMNTEAFF. The CDR3 region has the DNA TGTGCCAGCAGCCAGCCCAAAATCATGAACACTGAAGCTTTCTTT.

The rearrangement joins TRBV6-1 to TRBJ2-4; weak D call: TRBD1 (6 bases). With the DNA end fitting TRBJ2-7 better, the J assignment may be wrong. Germline lookup yields CDR1 MNHNS and CDR2 SASEGT. The CDR3 has 15 residues. CDR3 coding DNA: TGTGCCAGCAGTCCAAAGGGCGGACAGAACTACGAGCAGTACTTC. Amino acids: CASSPKGGQNYEQYF.

The genes are TRBV7-9 and TRBJ1-5, with D perhaps TRBD1 (5 bases). The CDR3 is made up of 17 amino acids. Trimming shortened V by 0 bases and J by 0 bases, and 12 bases separated the two germline ends. The germline CDR1 and CDR2 sequences are SEHNR and FQNEAQ (reference sequence). For the CDR3, the DNA is TGTGCCAGCAGCTTAGCGGCCGGGACCGATAGCAATCAGCCCCAGCATTTT. As protein: CASSLAAGTDSNQPQHF.

This clonotype was observed a handful of times. The chain joins TRBV19 to TRBJ1-5; possible D gene TRBD1, 5 bases. There are 13 residues in the CDR3. Germline-derived CDR1 and CDR2 are LNHDA and SQIVND (reference sequence). V was clipped by 5 bases and J by 7 bases, with 12 bases between them. CDR3 in DNA: TGTGCCAGTAGTGATTTTGGGGGGCAGCCCCAGCATTTT. It codes for CASSDFGGQPQHF.

The V call is TRBV2, the J call TRBJ1-2; 9 bases fit TRBD1. Trimming at V came to 6 bases and at J to 8 bases, leaving 7 bases not matched to a gene. Germline lookup yields CDR1 SNHLY and CDR2 FYNNEI. This CDR3 is built from 13 residues. CDR3 sequence reads: CASSRDREDGYTF. In DNA form, the CDR3 reads TGTGCCAGCAGCCGGGACAGGGAGGACGGCTACACCTTC.

The V and J genes are TRBV5-1 and TRBJ1-6, with D possibly TRBD1 on 5 matching bases. Germline V gene sequence: CDR1 SGHRS, CDR2 YFSETQ. The V end lost 4 bases, the J end lost 7 bases, and 15 bases lay between the germline ends. The CDR3 is 15 amino acids. The CDR3 loop reads CASSPNPGDNSPLHF. CDR3 nucleotides: TGCGCCAGCAGCCCCAACCCGGGGGACAATTCACCCCTCCACTTT.

J is TRBJ2-3 and V is TRBV20-1; 7 bases agree with TRBD2. The CDR3 is 15 amino acids. Germline CDR1 DFQATT, CDR2 SNEGSKA (reference sequence). J gave up 1 base and V 6 bases, and 10 bases lay outside the gene matches. CDR3 residues: CSATGRGKGTDTQYF. The CDR3 DNA is TGCAGTGCCACCGGGCGGGGGAAAGGCACAGATACGCAGTATTTT.

V usage is TRBV27 and J usage is TRBJ2-5; the match to TRBD1 covers 7 bases. The trim removed 7 bases at V and 2 bases at J, leaving 10 bases unmatched. Germline V gene data show CDR1 as MNHEY and CDR2 as SMNVEV (reference sequence). This CDR3 comprises 15 residues. The CDR3 region is CASTSTGHGQETQYF. In DNA form, the CDR3 reads TGTGCCAGCACCTCGACAGGGCATGGGCAAGAGACCCAGTACTTC.

The CDR3 sequence is CASSEKVNTGELFF. The CDR3 bases are TGTGCCAGCAGTGAAAAAGTTAACACCGGGGAGCTGTTTTTT. The gene calls are TRBV2 and TRBJ2-2; D gene ambiguous. The V end lost 2 bases, the J end lost 2 bases, and 6 bases lay between the germline ends. The CDR3 covers 14 residues. Germline CDR1 is SNHLY and CDR2 is FYNNEI.

The chain uses TRBV6-1 and TRBJ2-5, with D unclear. V lost 5 bases and J 7 bases, leaving 14 bases between the germline ends. The CDR3 contains 13 residues. CDR1 and CDR2 (germline): MNHNS, SASEGT. The CDR3 nucleotides read TGTGCCAGCAGTACCGACTCAGGCGGGACCCAGTACTTC. This sequence encodes CASSTDSGGTQYF.

The rearrangement links TRBV20-1 to TRBJ2-3; D may be TRBD2 (5 bases). CDR1 and CDR2 (germline): DFQATT, SNEGSKA (reference sequence). The length of the CDR3 is 15 residues. Trimming cost V 4 bases and J 2 bases, with 16 bases left between them. The DNA of the CDR3 is TGCAGTGCTAAAGATTCGGGGAAACACACAGATACGCAGTATTTT. This translates into CSAKDSGKHTDTQYF.

The CDR3 spells CASSVGNQPQHF. CDR3 coding DNA: TGTGCCAGCAGCGTAGGCAATCAGCCCCAGCATTTT. This sequence joins TRBV9 and TRBJ1-5; D not resolved. The CDR3 is 12 residues long. Germline CDR1 SGDLS, CDR2 YYNGEE. Trimming stripped 0 bases from V and 2 bases from J, with 0 bases between.

This clonotype was picked up a small number of times. The chain couples TRBV7-8 to TRBJ1-4; D is unclear. The CDR3 spans 18 residues. The germline V gene encodes CDR1 SGHVS and CDR2 FQNEAQ. Between the trimmed V and J ends, which lost 1 base and 3 bases, there was a span of 18 bases. This CDR3 reads CASSLDLVGMEANEKLFF. In DNA, the CDR3 is TGTGCCAGCAGCTTAGATCTCGTGGGAATGGAGGCTAATGAAAAACTGTTTTTT.

This chain links TRBV19 with TRBJ1-5, with D unresolved. V shed 1 base and J shed 3 bases, with 7 bases lying between them. Germline V CDR1 and CDR2: LNHDA, SQIVND (reference sequence). This CDR3 has 14 amino acids. This CDR3 reads CASSIGGNNQPQHF. The CDR3 DNA reads TGTGCCAGTAGTATAGGGGGAAACAATCAGCCCCAGCATTTT.

The rearrangement links TRBV10-3 to TRBJ1-2; D remains ambiguous. The CDR3 loop spans 12 amino acids. V was pared by 4 bases and J by 5 bases, with 8 bases between. Germline CDR1 ENHRY, CDR2 SYGVKD. CDR3 region: CAISGGGYGYTF. CDR3 in DNA: TGTGCCATCAGTGGCGGCGGGTATGGCTACACCTTC.

The gene calls are TRBV6-1 and TRBJ2-2; 9 nucleotides align to TRBD2. Per germline, CDR1 MNHNS and CDR2 SASEGT. J lost 8 bases, V lost 6 bases, and 13 bases had no gene match. The CDR3 has 16 amino acids. In DNA, the CDR3 is TGTGCCAGCAGCCCCGGGGAGCGGGGGGCCCCGGGGGAGCTGTTTTTT. This codes for CASSPGERGAPGELFF.

The CDR3 DNA reads as TGTGCCAGCAGCTCCCCCAACCGTCGACAGGGTTATTTAGATTTCTATGGCTACACCTTC. Its protein is CASSSPNRRQGYLDFYGYTF. The V call is TRBV7-2, the J call TRBJ1-2; 7 positions match TRBD1. The V gene's germline CDR1 is SGHTA and CDR2 FQGNSA. V shed 4 bases and J 4 bases; nucleotides not matched to a gene: 24. The length of the CDR3 is 20 residues.

A few counts support this clonotype. The chain combines TRBV12-5 with TRBJ1-5, with D unclear. V lost 1 base, J lost 3 bases, and 13 bases lay in between. CDR3 length equals 16 residues. Germline V gene lookup returns CDR1 LGHNT and CDR2 FRNRAP. In DNA form, the CDR3 reads TGTGCTAGTGGTTTGGGATGGGAGATCAACAATCAGCCCCAGCATTTT. Its protein product is CASGLGWEINNQPQHF.

The chain combines TRBV5-1 with TRBJ2-5; TRBD2 agrees at 9 bases. The CDR3 sequence is 18 residues long. With V trimmed by 0 bases and J by 1 base, 10 bases remained unmatched. Looked up from germline, CDR1 is SGHRS and CDR2 is YFSETQ. CDR3 sequence (DNA): TGCGCCAGCAGCTTGGGGCTAGCGGGGACTCTGACCCAAGAGACCCAGTACTTC. Translation gives CASSLGLAGTLTQETQYF.

This clonotype came up once. Its ends do not fully match the called genes, so a read error is possible. V is TRBV7-2 and J is TRBJ1-5; D is possibly TRBD1 (6 bases). CDR1 and CDR2 (germline): SGHTA, FQGNSA. The CDR3 length is 12 residues. The CDR3 spells CASSSPGAPRHF. CDR3 nucleotide sequence: TGTGCCAGCAGCTCTCCGGGGGCGCCCCGGCATTTT.

This chain joins TRBV5-4 and TRBJ2-5; 9 positions match TRBD2. The V gene end was trimmed by 2 bases and the J gene end by 4 bases; junction bases not matched to a gene: 6. The CDR3 sequence is 15 residues long. Germline CDR1 is SGHNT and CDR2 is YYREEE (reference sequence). The CDR3 protein is CASSLRTSVTETQYF. For the CDR3, the DNA is TGTGCCAGCAGCTTACGGACTAGCGTAACAGAGACCCAGTACTTC.